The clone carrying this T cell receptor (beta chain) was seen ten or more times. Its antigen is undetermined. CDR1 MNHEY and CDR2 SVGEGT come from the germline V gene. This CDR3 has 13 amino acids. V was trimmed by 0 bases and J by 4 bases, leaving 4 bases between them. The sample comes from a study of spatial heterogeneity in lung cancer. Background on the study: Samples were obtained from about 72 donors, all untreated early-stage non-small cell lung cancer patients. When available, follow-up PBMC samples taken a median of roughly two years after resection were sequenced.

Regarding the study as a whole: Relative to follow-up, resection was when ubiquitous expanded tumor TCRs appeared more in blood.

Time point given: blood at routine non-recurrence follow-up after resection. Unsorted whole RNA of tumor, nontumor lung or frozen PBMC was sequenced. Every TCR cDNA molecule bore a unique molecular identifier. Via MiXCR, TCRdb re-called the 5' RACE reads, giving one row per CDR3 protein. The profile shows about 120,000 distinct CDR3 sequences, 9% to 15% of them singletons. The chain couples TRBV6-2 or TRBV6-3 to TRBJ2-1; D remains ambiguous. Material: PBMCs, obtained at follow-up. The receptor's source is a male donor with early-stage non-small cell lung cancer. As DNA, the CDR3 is TGTGCCAGCAGTTACTCGGGGTACAATGAGCAGTTCTTC. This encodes CASSYSGYNEQFF.